These T cell receptor beta chains were read from a single sample in a study of low-dose radiotherapy and immunotherapy resistance in tumors. MiXCR, applied by TCRdb to the reads, yields one record per CDR3 protein. This table has about 58,000 distinct CDR3 sequences, under 30% appearing once. The material sequenced was PBMCs, taken after low-dose radiotherapy plus immunotherapy. These TCRs come from a male donor with prostate cancer. Each CDR3 is given with its conserved first and last residue. The order of the fields is CDR3 DNA, CDR3 protein, J gene, clone size, D gene, V gene. A D gene is named only where the DNA matches it firmly. The size entry is marked missing in some rows and otherwise reads once, few, many or a size class.

CDR3 DNA: TGCGCCAGCAGCCAGGGACTCGCCTACGAGCAGTACTTC
CDR3 protein: CASSQGLAYEQYF
J gene: TRBJ2-7
clone size: -
D gene: -
V gene: TRBV5-1

CDR3 DNA: TGTGCCAGCAGCAATAGCGGGGGGGTATATGAGCAGTTCTTC
CDR3 protein: CASSNSGGVYEQFF
J gene: TRBJ2-1
clone size: many
D gene: TRBD2
V gene: TRBV6-6

CDR3 DNA: TGTGCTAGTGGTTTGGTCCGGGACAGATCATCACCCCTCCACTTT
CDR3 protein: CASGLVRDRSSPLHF
J gene: TRBJ1-6
clone size: many
D gene: TRBD1
V gene: TRBV12-5

CDR3 DNA: TGTGCCAGTAGTGGGGGACTAGCGGGAGGAACTAGCACAGATACGCAGTATTTT
CDR3 protein: CASSGGLAGGTSTDTQYF
J gene: TRBJ2-3
clone size: -
D gene: TRBD2
V gene: TRBV19

CDR3 DNA: TGCAGCGTCGACAGGGGTAACGAAAAACTGTTTTTT
CDR3 protein: CSVDRGNEKLFF
J gene: TRBJ1-4
clone size: many
D gene: TRBD1
V gene: TRBV29-1

CDR3 DNA: TGTGCCAGCAGCCGCGACAGGGGGACTAATGAAAAACTGTTTTTT
CDR3 protein: CASSRDRGTNEKLFF
J gene: TRBJ1-4
clone size: -
D gene: TRBD1
V gene: TRBV12-3/TRBV12-4

CDR3 DNA: TGTGCCAGCAGCAATCAGATGACAGGGGAGCGCGGCTACACCTTC
CDR3 protein: CASSNQMTGERGYTF
J gene: TRBJ1-2
clone size: many
D gene: TRBD1
V gene: TRBV7-9

CDR3 DNA: TGCAGTGCCAATGAGGACAGGGCACGGCCCCAGCATTTT
CDR3 protein: CSANEDRARPQHF
J gene: TRBJ1-5
clone size: many
D gene: TRBD1
V gene: TRBV20-1

CDR3 DNA: TGTGCCAGCAAGGGCCACAGAACCCCCTTGCGGAACACTGAAGCTTTCTTT
CDR3 protein: CASKGHRTPLRNTEAFF
J gene: TRBJ1-1
clone size: -
D gene: -
V gene: TRBV2

CDR3 DNA: TGTGCCAGCAGCTTAGATAGCGGGGCGAGCCGCCGGGGCTACACCTTC
CDR3 protein: CASSLDSGASRRGYTF
J gene: TRBJ1-2
clone size: many
D gene: -
V gene: TRBV7-2

CDR3 DNA: TGTGCCAGTAGTACGACAGGGGGGAATTCACCCCTCCACTTT
CDR3 protein: CASSTTGGNSPLHF
J gene: TRBJ1-6
clone size: few
D gene: TRBD1
V gene: TRBV19

CDR3 DNA: TGTGCCACCAGTGGAATGGGGGGGGTCCCCTATGGCTACACCTTC
CDR3 protein: CATSGMGGVPYGYTF
J gene: TRBJ1-2
clone size: many
D gene: -
V gene: TRBV7-2

CDR3 DNA: TGTGCCAGCAGCAACAGGTCTCAAGAGACCCAGTACTTC
CDR3 protein: CASSNRSQETQYF
J gene: TRBJ2-5
clone size: once
D gene: -
V gene: TRBV7-3

CDR3 DNA: TGCAGTGCGGAGAGGGGTGCCTATGAGCAGTTCTTC
CDR3 protein: CSAERGAYEQFF
J gene: TRBJ2-1
clone size: many
D gene: -
V gene: TRBV20-1

CDR3 DNA: TGCAGCGCCGTCAAAGGACAGGATTTTTATGGCTACACCTTC
CDR3 protein: CSAVKGQDFYGYTF
J gene: TRBJ1-2
clone size: many
D gene: TRBD1
V gene: TRBV29-1

CDR3 DNA: TGTGCCAGCAGTTTAGGAGAGACCCAGTACTTC
CDR3 protein: CASSLGETQYF
J gene: TRBJ2-5
clone size: medium-sized
D gene: -
V gene: TRBV28

CDR3 DNA: TGTGCCAGCAGCCCCGGGACAGGGGTGGGCGAGCAGTACTTC
CDR3 protein: CASSPGTGVGEQYF
J gene: TRBJ2-7
clone size: -
D gene: TRBD1
V gene: TRBV5-4

CDR3 DNA: -
CDR3 protein: CASSPSQGAGELFFF
J gene: TRBJ2-2
clone size: -
D gene: -
V gene: TRBV18

CDR3 DNA: TGTGCCAGCAGCCCGGACAGAGTCCGAGGGGAGCAGTTCTTC
CDR3 protein: CASSPDRVRGEQFF
J gene: TRBJ2-1
clone size: many
D gene: -
V gene: TRBV3-1

CDR3 DNA: TGTGCCAGCAGCTTAGTGAGCGGGGGTACGCGCGACGAGCAGTACTTC
CDR3 protein: CASSLVSGGTRDEQYF
J gene: TRBJ2-7
clone size: -
D gene: TRBD2
V gene: TRBV7-8

CDR3 DNA: TGCGCCAGCAGCCAAGGGCCTGGGGACAGGGGTCCTGGAAACACCATATATTTT
CDR3 protein: CASSQGPGDRGPGNTIYF
J gene: TRBJ1-3
clone size: -
D gene: TRBD1
V gene: TRBV5-1

CDR3 DNA: TGTGCCAGCAGCCGGCAACAGGGGCCCTACGAGCAGTACTTC
CDR3 protein: CASSRQQGPYEQYF
J gene: TRBJ2-7
clone size: many
D gene: TRBD1
V gene: TRBV7-8

CDR3 DNA: TGCGCCAGCAGGACAACGACAGGCAGATCCTACGAGCAGTACTTC
CDR3 protein: CASRTTTGRSYEQYF
J gene: TRBJ2-7
clone size: many
D gene: -
V gene: TRBV4-1

CDR3 DNA: TGCAGCGTAAGACAGGCTGAAGAGACCCAGTACTTC
CDR3 protein: CSVRQAEETQYF
J gene: TRBJ2-5
clone size: many
D gene: -
V gene: TRBV29-1

CDR3 DNA: TGTGCCACCAGCAGAGACGGACTAGCGGGAGGGCCGTCCTACAATGAGCAGTTCTTC
CDR3 protein: CATSRDGLAGGPSYNEQFF
J gene: TRBJ2-1
clone size: many
D gene: TRBD2
V gene: TRBV15

CDR3 DNA: TGTGCCAGTAGTGAGGAGGGAGCGGGAGGTCCCTATGAGCAGTTCTTC
CDR3 protein: CASSEEGAGGPYEQFF
J gene: TRBJ2-1
clone size: medium-sized
D gene: TRBD2
V gene: TRBV19

CDR3 DNA: TGTGCCAGCGCCCTCGTGTCGGGGGGCTCCTACGAGCAGTACTTC
CDR3 protein: CASALVSGGSYEQYF
J gene: TRBJ2-7
clone size: -
D gene: TRBD2
V gene: TRBV28

CDR3 DNA: TGTGCCAGCAGCCCCGGGACTAGCGGAAACACCGGGGAGCTGTTTTTT
CDR3 protein: CASSPGTSGNTGELFF
J gene: TRBJ2-2
clone size: many
D gene: TRBD2
V gene: TRBV5-3